The clone carrying this T cell receptor (beta chain) turned up a few times. This specimen comes from a study of blood T cell repertoires in COVID-19. TCRdb keeps only in-frame clones here, not all; method: immunoSEQ multiplex PCR. The sample has roughly 30,000 clones, about 80% seen once; the top ten hold over 30%. Specimen: peripheral blood. The TCR sequence derives from a man between 65 and 80 years old with acute or convalescent COVID-19.

The CDR3 DNA reads TGTGCCAGCAGCTTAGCTGCAGGGTCCTACGAGCAGTACTTC. This encodes CASSLAAGSYEQYF. The chain joins TRBV7-2 to TRBJ2-7; D may be TRBD1 (5 bases). The V end lost 0 bases, the J end lost 1 base, and 7 bases lay between the germline ends. This CDR3 has 14 amino acids. Per the germline V gene, CDR1 is SGHTA and CDR2 is FQGNSA.